This T cell receptor (beta chain) was captured by sequencing in a study of control samples from healthy donors and cancer patients. Germline CDR1 is MNHEY and CDR2 is SMNVEV (reference sequence). CDR3 length: 16 amino acids. With 5 bases clipped from V and 2 bases from J, the junction kept 7 bases outside the gene matches. This table comes from immunoSEQ multiplex PCR, and its TCRdb copy is limited to in-frame clones, with some not included. The table has roughly 450,000 clones, over 75% seen once. The specimen was PBMCs. This rearrangement joins TRBV27 to TRBJ2-2; TRBD2 matches at 8 bases. This TCR derives from a man aged 40-49 years with head and neck cancer. CDR3 amino acids: CASSHSAGGNTGELFF. The CDR3 nucleotides read TGTGCCAGCAGTCACTCCGCGGGGGGAAACACCGGGGAGCTGTTTTTT.